A selection of T cell receptor beta chains follows, all from one sample in a study of spatial heterogeneity in lung cancer. TCRdb reprocessed the 5' RACE reads via MiXCR and lists one record per CDR3 protein. This sample has about 120,000 distinct CDR3 sequences, with 9% to 15% found just once. The starting material was PBMCs, obtained at follow-up. All receptors come from a male donor with early-stage non-small cell lung cancer. Each CDR3 is given with its conserved first and last residue. The order of the fields is V gene, CDR3 length, J gene, clone size, D gene, CDR3 protein, CDR3 DNA. A D gene is named only where the DNA matches it firmly. Size values are once, few and many counts, or a class for expanded clones, and some rows have none.

TRBV10-3	15	TRBJ2-5	few	TRBD2	CAIQPSGGPLETQYF	TGTGCCATCCAACCCTCGGGGGGACCCCTAGAGACCCAGTACTTC
TRBV29-1	11	TRBJ1-2	few	TRBD1	CSGQGSNGYTF	TGCAGCGGACAGGGAAGCAATGGCTACACCTTC
TRBV10-3	14	TRBJ2-5	many	TRBD1	CAISESGQGRAQYF	TGTGCCATCAGTGAGTCGGGACAGGGAAGGGCCCAGTACTTC
TRBV7-9	15	TRBJ1-5	few	.	CASSLAGDINQPQHF	TGTGCCAGCAGCTTAGCAGGGGATATCAATCAGCCCCAGCATTTT
TRBV5-1	16	TRBJ2-2	.	TRBD1	CASRNRDRGYTGELFF	TGCGCCAGCAGGAACCGGGACAGGGGCTACACCGGGGAGCTGTTTTTT
TRBV4-3	15	TRBJ1-5	.	TRBD1	CASSQNRGFFQPQHF	TGCGCCAGCAGCCAAAACAGGGGATTTTTTCAGCCCCAGCATTTT
TRBV30	11	TRBJ2-2	few	.	CAWSPLAMLFF	TGTGCCTGGAGTCCCCTAGCAATGCTGTTTTTT
TRBV2	15	TRBJ2-4	many	.	CASSPLAQTKNIQYF	TGTGCCAGCAGCCCTCTGGCTCAGACTAAAAACATTCAGTACTTC
TRBV10-3	14	TRBJ1-6	few	.	CAISESTRDSPLHF	TGTGCCATCAGTGAGTCGACGCGAGATTCACCCCTCCACTTT
TRBV4-1	12	TRBJ2-3	few	.	CASSPEGDTQYF	TGCGCCAGCAGCCCCGAGGGGGATACGCAGTATTTT
TRBV5-1	15	TRBJ2-5	few	TRBD1	CASSFQTGGSETQYF	TGCGCCAGCAGCTTCCAGACAGGGGGCAGTGAGACCCAGTACTTC
TRBV29-1	13	TRBJ2-1	.	TRBD2	CSVVVAGANEQFF	TGCAGCGTTGTGGTAGCGGGGGCCAATGAGCAGTTCTTC